The 17 T cell receptor beta chains presented below share a single source sample, sequenced in a study of a mutant IDH1 vaccine in newly diagnosed glioma. Time point noted: week 35, safety follow-up. Every vaccination contained 300 ug of the mutant IDH1 20-mer peptide and was paired with topical imiquimod. Libraries were prepared by immunoSEQ multiplex PCR; TCRdb keeps only in-frame clonotypes and omits some of them. The sample includes about 48,000 clones, under 85% of them seen just once. These receptors' antigens are unknown. Sequenced material: PBMCs, taken from a glioma patient whose treatment included an IDH1 peptide vaccine. Receptors originate from a man aged 40-49 years with glioma.

This chain connects TRBV21-1 to TRBJ1-5; whether TRBD1, the table's D call, matches the DNA was not checked. TRBV21-1 is a known pseudogene. The CDR3 length is 15 residues. The CDR3 spells CASSLDRGGNQPQHF. The CDR3 nucleotides read TGTGCCAGCAGCCTGGACAGGGGTGGCAATCAGCCCCAGCATTTT.

J is TRBJ1-5 and V is TRBV9, with D perhaps matching TRBD1 (6 bases). The CDR3 runs 15 residues. V gave up 3 bases and J gave up 5 bases, with 15 bases separating them. CDR1 is SGDLS and CDR2 is YYNGEE in the germline V gene. In DNA, the CDR3 is TGTGCCAGCAGCGCCGATGGACAGAAGGATCAGCCCCAGCATTTT. Its translation is CASSADGQKDQPQHF.

This chain joins TRBV5-6 and TRBJ1-6; D may be TRBD1 (6 bases). CDR1 is SGHDT and CDR2 is YYEEEE in the germline V gene. V gave up 4 bases and J gave up 0 bases, with 11 bases separating them. This CDR3 is built from 16 residues. The CDR3 sequence is CASSQDRSSYNSPLHF. Written as DNA, the CDR3 is TGTGCCAGCAGCCAAGACAGGAGCTCCTATAATTCACCCCTCCACTTT.

V is TRBV5-1 and J is TRBJ2-2; D ambiguous. V shed 4 bases and J shed 6 bases, with 16 bases lying between them. Germline-derived CDR1 and CDR2 are SGHRS and YFSETQ. CDR3 size: 15 residues. The CDR3 protein is CASSPGMSFAGELFF. As DNA, the CDR3 is TGCGCCAGCAGCCCGGGCATGAGCTTCGCCGGGGAGCTGTTTTTT. The variable domain in full, completed from reference TRBV5-1 and TRBJ2-2, reads KAGVTQTPRYLIKTRGQQVTLSCSPISGHRSVSWYQQTPGQGLQFLFEYFSETQRNKGNFPGRFSGRQFSNSRSEMNVSTLELGDSALYLCASSPGMSFAGELFFGEGSRLTVL.

The rearrangement uses TRBV7-6 and TRBJ2-5; TRBD2 might be the D (5 bases). From germline, CDR1 is SGHVS and CDR2 FNYEAQ. This CDR3 contains 12 residues. Trimming removed 5 bases from V and 5 bases from J, with 9 bases in between. CDR3 sequence reads: CASSRERETQYF. CDR3 coding DNA: TGTGCCAGCAGCCGAGAGCGGGAGACCCAGTACTTC.

This rearrangement joins TRBV6-6 to TRBJ1-4; 8 positions agree with TRBD1. Germline CDR1 MNHNY, CDR2 SVGAGI (reference sequence). Trimming at V came to 5 bases and at J to 7 bases, leaving 9 bases not matched to a gene. The CDR3 covers 15 residues. The CDR3: CASSARQGSSEKLFF. CDR3 DNA sequence: TGTGCCAGCAGTGCCCGACAGGGGTCGAGTGAAAAACTGTTTTTT.

The rearrangement uses TRBV7-9 and TRBJ1-3; D gene uncertain. Trimming stripped 9 bases from V and 8 bases from J, with 8 bases between. The CDR3 length is 10 residues. Germline V CDR1 and CDR2: SEHNR, FQNEAQ (reference sequence). CDR3 DNA: TGTGCCAGTCTTCGGGACACCATATATTTT. This translates into CASLRDTIYF.

This chain links TRBV2 with TRBJ2-5; D gene unclear. Germline V gene data show CDR1 as SNHLY and CDR2 as FYNNEI. The CDR3 totals 12 residues. V was shortened by 2 bases and J by 5 bases, with 6 bases between the two germline ends. The CDR3 region is CASSELRETQYF. DNA for the CDR3: TGTGCCAGCAGTGAACTCCGGGAGACCCAGTACTTC. The full variable domain, its missing parts supplied by reference TRBV2 and TRBJ2-5, is EPEVTQTPSHQVTQMGQEVILRCVPISNHLYFYWYRQILGQKVEFLVSFYNNEISEKSEIFDDQFSVERPDGSNFTLKIRSTKLEDSAMYFCASSELRETQYFGPGTRLLVL.

This chain joins TRBV4-1 and TRBJ2-7; D is unclear. The CDR3 is made up of 13 amino acids. The V end lost 0 bases, the J end lost 1 base, and 4 bases lay between the germline ends. Per germline, CDR1 MGHRA and CDR2 YSYEKL. The CDR3 bases are TGCGCCAGCAGCCAAGAATCGTCCTACGAGCAGTACTTC. Translating gives CASSQESSYEQYF.

The J gene is TRBJ2-7, the V gene TRBV27; 7 bases fit TRBD1. Germline CDR1 and CDR2: MNHEY and SMNVEV (reference sequence). CDR3 length equals 12 residues. Trimming at V came to 5 bases and at J to 6 bases, leaving 4 bases not matched to a gene. CDR3 sequence reads: CASSPTGFEQYF. The CDR3 nucleotides are TGTGCCAGCAGTCCGACAGGGTTCGAGCAGTACTTC.

This clone was found a few times. The V call is TRBV6-1, the J call TRBJ1-6, with D perhaps matching TRBD1 (6 bases). This CDR3 region has 15 residues. The V end lost 7 bases, the J end lost 1 base, and 11 bases lay between the germline ends. Germline CDR1 MNHNS, CDR2 SASEGT. CDR3: CASNRGASYNSPLHF. In DNA form, the CDR3 reads TGTGCCAGCAACCGGGGGGCTTCCTATAATTCACCCCTCCACTTT.

The V and J genes are TRBV19 and TRBJ1-1; D unresolved. Trimming pared 3 bases from V and 0 bases from J, leaving 5 bases between. The germline V gene encodes CDR1 LNHDA and CDR2 SQIVND (reference sequence). CDR3 length: 13 residues. The CDR3 coding sequence is TGTGCCAGTAGTATCGGGGTGAACACTGAAGCTTTCTTT. Translated, it gives CASSIGVNTEAFF. Looking up the rest from reference TRBV19 and TRBJ1-1 gives the full variable domain: DGGITQSPKYLFRKEGQNVTLSCEQNLNHDAMYWYRQDPGQGLRLIYYSQIVNDFQKGDIAEGYSVSREKKESFPLTVTSAQKNPTAFYLCASSIGVNTEAFFGQGTRLTVV.

The chain links TRBV18 to TRBJ1-1; no clear D gene. This CDR3 spans 16 amino acids. Trimming cost V 3 bases and J 1 base, with 15 bases left between them. Germline assignment: CDR1 KGHSH and CDR2 LQKENI. CDR3 protein: CASSPQRTVQNTEAFF. The CDR3 bases are TGTGCCAGCTCACCCCAACGGACGGTTCAGAACACTGAAGCTTTCTTT.

This chain joins TRBV5-1 and TRBJ2-3; D remains ambiguous. The V end lost 4 bases, the J end lost 6 bases, and 9 bases lay between the germline ends. The germline CDR1 and CDR2 sequences are SGHRS and YFSETQ. CDR3 length: 12 residues. CDR3 in DNA: TGCGCCAGCAGCGGAGACATGGATACGCAGTATTTT. Protein sequence: CASSGDMDTQYF.

This rearrangement joins TRBV4-1 to TRBJ1-1; no firm D call. This CDR3 contains 15 residues. CDR1 and CDR2 (germline): MGHRA, YSYEKL. V was pared by 5 bases and J by 4 bases, with 17 bases between. The CDR3 region is CASSSLGKIPTEAFF. CDR3 sequence (DNA): TGCGCCAGCAGCAGCCTGGGAAAAATCCCCACTGAAGCTTTCTTT.

The chain combines TRBV6-6 with TRBJ2-7; TRBD1 aligns across 9 bases. V was clipped by 10 bases and J by 2 bases; unmatched bases: 12. Per the germline V gene, CDR1 is MNHNY and CDR2 is SVGAGI (reference sequence). This CDR3 contains 15 residues. The CDR3 region has the DNA TGTGCCATCAAACCTACCGGGACAGGGACCTACGAGCAGTACTTC. It translates to CAIKPTGTGTYEQYF.

This clone was recorded only once. The J gene is TRBJ2-3, the V gene TRBV7-6, with 7 bases lining up with TRBD2. CDR3 length equals 15 residues. Trimming took 5 bases from V and 4 from J; bases not matched to a gene: 9. Germline V gives CDR1 SGHVS, CDR2 FNYEAQ. In nucleotides, the CDR3 is TGTGCCAGCAGCCGGGTGGGGGGGGATGCAGATACGCAGTATTTT. Protein sequence: CASSRVGGDADTQYF.